This entry features one T cell receptor beta chain sequence. The source of the sample is a study of blood T cell repertoires in COVID-19. The overall study: Donors in the United States, Italy and Spain gave samples during acute or convalescent COVID-19. In each case, the material was cDNA or gDNA derived from T cells, B-cell-depleted T cells, or PBMCs.

The germline CDR1 and CDR2 sequences are SGHTS and YDEGEE. The CDR3 sequence is 15 residues long. Unmatched junction bases numbered 4, after V lost 6 bases and J lost 0 bases. Study processing details: Reference gene primer amplification yielded estimated nucleated cell counts. Assay: immunoSEQ multiplex PCR; the TCRdb copy retains only in-frame clones and omits some. That table gives V, J and clone size, and the DNA gave D and trimming. The data hold approximately 250,000 clones, with 75% to 90% observed a single time. The sample taken for sequencing was peripheral blood. This chain links TRBV5-8 with TRBJ2-2; TRBD2 aligns across 8 bases. This clonotype was sampled from a woman aged 70-85 years with COVID-19, enrolled during active disease. The CDR3 here is CASNRGGANTGELFF. The CDR3, as DNA: TGTGCCAGCAATCGGGGGGGCGCGAACACCGGGGAGCTGTTTTTT.